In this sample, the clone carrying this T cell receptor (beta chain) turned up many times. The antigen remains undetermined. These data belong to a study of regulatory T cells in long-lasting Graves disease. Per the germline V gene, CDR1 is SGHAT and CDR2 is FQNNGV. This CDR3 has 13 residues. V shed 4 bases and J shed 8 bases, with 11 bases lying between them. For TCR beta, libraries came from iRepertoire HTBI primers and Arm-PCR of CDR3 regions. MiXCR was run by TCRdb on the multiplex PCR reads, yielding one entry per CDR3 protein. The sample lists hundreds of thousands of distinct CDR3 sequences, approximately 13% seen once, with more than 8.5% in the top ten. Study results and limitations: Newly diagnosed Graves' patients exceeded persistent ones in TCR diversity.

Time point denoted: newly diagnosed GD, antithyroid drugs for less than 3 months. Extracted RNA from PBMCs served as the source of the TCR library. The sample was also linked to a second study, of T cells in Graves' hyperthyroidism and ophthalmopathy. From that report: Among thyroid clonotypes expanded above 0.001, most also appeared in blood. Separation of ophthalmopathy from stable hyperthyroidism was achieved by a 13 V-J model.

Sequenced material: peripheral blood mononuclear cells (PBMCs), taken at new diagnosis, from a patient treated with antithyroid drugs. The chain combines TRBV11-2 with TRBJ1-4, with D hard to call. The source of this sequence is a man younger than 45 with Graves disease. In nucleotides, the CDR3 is TGTGCCAGCAGCTCCGCAGTCGGGGAAAAACTGTTTTTT. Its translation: CASSSAVGEKLFF.